This is a list of T cell receptor beta chains from one sample in a study of PD-1 blockade in classical Hodgkin lymphoma. Clones were read by immunoSEQ multiplex PCR, and TCRdb kept only the in-frame ones, dropping some. This table holds more than 140,000 clones, 78% found once. This material consisted of peripheral blood mononuclear cells (PBMCs), taken before the second cycle of nivolumab. The receptors were gathered from a human donor with classical Hodgkin lymphoma. CDR3s include the opening cysteine and the closing phenylalanine or tryptophan. The order of the fields is clone size, D gene, J gene, V gene, CDR3 DNA, CDR3 protein. A D gene is named only where the DNA matches it firmly. Clone size is shown for a subset of rows, as once, few, many or a class of expanded clone.

size: NA
D: NA
J: TRBJ2-1
V: TRBV6-6
DNA: TGTGCCAGCAGCCCCAGGGGGGCGGGGGGCGCCTCTGAGCAGTTCTTC
CDR3: CASSPRGAGGASEQFF

size: NA
D: TRBD2
J: TRBJ2-7
V: TRBV7-6
DNA: TGTGCCAGCAGCTTAGTGCGGGAGGGCCCGGGGAACGAGCAGTACTTC
CDR3: CASSLVREGPGNEQYF

size: NA
D: NA
J: TRBJ1-1
V: TRBV21-1
DNA: TGTGCCAGCATCGGAGAAAGAAGTACTGAAGCTTTCTTT
CDR3: CASIGERSTEAFF

size: few
D: NA
J: TRBJ2-2
V: TRBV4-2
DNA: TGTGCCAGCAGCCAAGACGCGCGGGAGCTGTTTTTT
CDR3: CASSQDARELFF

size: NA
D: NA
J: TRBJ2-7
V: TRBV7-2
DNA: TGTGCCAGCAGCCTGCGGGACGGAGGGGAGCAGTACTTC
CDR3: CASSLRDGGEQYF

size: NA
D: NA
J: TRBJ1-5
V: TRBV2
DNA: TGTGCCAGCAGTGATTGGCTAATCAATCAGCCCCAGCATTTT
CDR3: CASSDWLINQPQHF

size: NA
D: NA
J: TRBJ2-6
V: TRBV28
DNA: TGTGCCATCAGAGCTGGGGCCAACGTCCTGACTTTC
CDR3: CAIRAGANVLTF

size: few
D: NA
J: TRBJ1-6
V: TRBV2
DNA: TGTGCCAGCAGTGCTTATAATTCACCCCTCCACTTT
CDR3: CASSAYNSPLHF

size: NA
D: NA
J: TRBJ2-7
V: TRBV2
DNA: TGTGCCAGCAACGAACAGGGTCGACCGGGTAACGAGCAGTACTTC
CDR3: CASNEQGRPGNEQYF

size: NA
D: NA
J: TRBJ1-2
V: TRBV5-1
DNA: TGCGCCAGCAGCTTGGAGGGACCGCACTATGGCTACACCTTC
CDR3: CASSLEGPHYGYTF

size: NA
D: NA
J: TRBJ2-2
V: TRBV9
DNA: TGTGCCAGCAGCCCTCGTTGGGGAGCCGGGGAGCTGTTTTTT
CDR3: CASSPRWGAGELFF

size: NA
D: NA
J: TRBJ2-3
V: TRBV7-3
DNA: TGTGCCAGCAGCTTGGGACCCGTCACAGATACGCAGTATTTT
CDR3: CASSLGPVTDTQYF

size: NA
D: TRBD1
J: TRBJ1-1
V: TRBV7-9
DNA: TGTGCCAGCAGCCTCACCGCGACAGGGGGCCACACTGAAGCTTTCTTT
CDR3: CASSLTATGGHTEAFF

size: NA
D: NA
J: TRBJ1-3
V: TRBV16
DNA: TGTGCCAGCAGCCAACTCGCCTGGGGCTCTGGAAACACCATATATTTT
CDR3: CASSQLAWGSGNTIYF

size: NA
D: NA
J: TRBJ2-1
V: TRBV29-1
DNA: TGCAGCGTAGGAGGGCGGGCTATTCGCAATGAGCAGTTCTTC
CDR3: CSVGGRAIRNEQFF

size: NA
D: NA
J: TRBJ1-1
V: TRBV28
DNA: TGTGCCAGCAGTTTTTGGGACATGAACACTGAAGCTTTCTTT
CDR3: CASSFWDMNTEAFF

size: many
D: TRBD1
J: TRBJ2-2
V: TRBV11-2
DNA: TGTGCCAGCAGCCGCCTATATACGGGACAGAGCACCGGGGAGCTGTTTTTT
CDR3: CASSRLYTGQSTGELFF

size: NA
D: TRBD2
J: TRBJ2-7
V: TRBV18
DNA: TGTGCCAGCTCACCTCTAGCGGGTACCTACGAGCAGTACTTC
CDR3: CASSPLAGTYEQYF

size: few
D: NA
J: TRBJ2-3
V: TRBV15
DNA: TGTGCCACCAGCTCGCGGGATGGCACAGATACGCAGTATTTT
CDR3: CATSSRDGTDTQYF

size: NA
D: NA
J: TRBJ2-3
V: TRBV9
DNA: TGTGCCAGCAGCGTTCCGGGATCCATCCCGGGTACGCAGTATTTT
CDR3: CASSVPGSIPGTQYF